Presented here are 25 T cell receptor beta chains from one specimen sequenced in a study of T cell changes during pregnancy in multiple sclerosis. Data came from immunoSEQ multiplex PCR; TCRdb stores just in-frame clones and leaves some out. Counted here are about 80,000 clones, 90% to 95% occurring once; the ten biggest clones make up roughly 0.93%. The source was peripheral blood, collected in the second trimester of pregnancy. Receptor source: a female donor in good health, enrolled as a control in a pregnancy study.

The V and J genes are TRBV4-1 and TRBJ2-1, with unresolved D. There are 16 residues in the CDR3. V was pared by 0 bases and J by 4 bases, with 13 bases between. From germline, CDR1 is MGHRA and CDR2 YSYEKL. The CDR3, as DNA: TGCGCCAGCAGCCAAGATGCGGCGGAAATTTACAATGAGCAGTTCTTC. Translation gives CASSQDAAEIYNEQFF.

As DNA, the CDR3 is TGTGCCAGTGACCGACACCCCAAACGTGGGAACACTGAAGCTTTCTTT. Protein: CASDRHPKRGNTEAFF. The chain employs TRBV6-9 and TRBJ1-1; no clear D. The CDR3 loop spans 16 amino acids. Germline CDR1 MNHGY, CDR2 SVAAGI. The V end lost 9 bases, the J end lost 1 base, and 21 bases lay between the germline ends.

This chain joins TRBV15 and TRBJ2-7; a possible D gene is TRBD1 (6 bases). Trimming took 0 bases from V and 0 from J, leaving 9 bases between them. Germline CDR1 LNHNV, CDR2 YYDKDF (reference sequence). The CDR3 covers 15 residues. CDR3 nucleotide sequence: TGTGCCACCAGCAGAGAGGGCAGGGGCTCCTACGAGCAGTACTTC. Its translation: CATSREGRGSYEQYF.

This rearrangement joins TRBV18 to TRBJ2-7; TRBD1 is a possible D gene (9 bases). This CDR3 spans 24 amino acids. Germline CDR1 is KGHSH and CDR2 is LQKENI. Trimming took off 1 base at V and 3 bases at J, with 40 bases between the two ends. For the CDR3, the DNA is TGTGCCAGCTCACCACTTTCAACCCGGGACAGGGCCGGCAGCGGGAGAGGAGGATACTACGAGCAGTACTTC. It translates to CASSPLSTRDRAGSGRGGYYEQYF. Complete variable domain (other parts from reference TRBV18 and TRBJ2-7): NAGVMQNPRHLVRRRGQEARLRCSPMKGHSHVYWYRQLPEEGLKFMVYLQKENIIDESGMPKERFSAEFPKEGPSILRIQQVVRGDSAAYFCASSPLSTRDRAGSGRGGYYEQYFGPGTRLTVT.

The chain couples TRBV5-5 to TRBJ1-5, with TRBD1 matching over 7 bases. Germline CDR1 reads SGHKS; CDR2 reads YYEKEE (reference sequence). The CDR3 sequence is 14 residues long. The trim removed 4 bases at V and 7 bases at J, leaving 8 bases unmatched. The CDR3 sequence: CASSRGTEGQPQHF. DNA of the CDR3: TGTGCCAGCAGCCGGGGGACAGAAGGGCAGCCCCAGCATTTT.

CDR3 sequence: CASSPRDSGYEQYF. Here the CDR3 DNA reads TGTGCCAGTAGTCCTCGGGACAGTGGCTACGAGCAGTACTTC. The chain couples TRBV19 to TRBJ2-7; TRBD1 matches at 7 bases. CDR3 length: 14 residues. The V gene's germline CDR1 is LNHDA and CDR2 SQIVND (reference sequence). V was clipped by 5 bases and J by 3 bases; unmatched bases: 7.

The gene calls are TRBV7-9 and TRBJ2-3; unclear D gene. The ends were cut back, 5 bases at V and 3 bases at J, with 6 bases in the middle. Germline assignment: CDR1 SEHNR and CDR2 FQNEAQ (reference sequence). The CDR3 totals 12 residues. The CDR3 reads CASSVQTDTQYF. The CDR3 bases are TGTGCCAGCAGCGTTCAGACAGATACGCAGTATTTT.

The gene calls are TRBV5-1 and TRBJ1-3; D gene ambiguous. The CDR3 sequence is 16 residues long. V dropped 7 bases and J dropped 4 bases, with 21 bases sitting between them. Germline loops: CDR1 SGHRS, CDR2 YFSETQ. CDR3 DNA: TGCGCCAGCTCAAACGCCCCGGTCGGGGAAGGAAACACCATATATTTT. Residues: CASSNAPVGEGNTIYF.

This clone was counted once. The V and J genes are TRBV7-9 and TRBJ2-2; D call uncertain. V lost 2 bases, J lost 5 bases, and 12 bases lay in between. Germline CDR1 is SEHNR and CDR2 is FQNEAQ (reference sequence). The CDR3 is made up of 15 amino acids. The CDR3 DNA is TGTGCCAGCAGCTTATCGGAGTTTTGGACCGGGGAGCTGTTTTTT. Protein sequence: CASSLSEFWTGELFF.

In its sample, this clone was seen a few times. The chain recombines TRBV4-1 with TRBJ1-1, with D uncertain. CDR1 is MGHRA, CDR2 YSYEKL, per germline. This CDR3 region has 13 residues. The V and J ends lost 1 base and 4 bases respectively, with 7 bases between them. CDR3 DNA: TGCGCCAGCAGCCAAGTCGGTGGCACTGAAGCTTTCTTT. Protein: CASSQVGGTEAFF.

This sequence joins TRBV19 and TRBJ2-1, with 8 positions matching TRBD2. The CDR3 runs to 14 residues. With V trimmed by 7 bases and J by 6 bases, 8 bases remained unmatched. Per the germline V gene, CDR1 is LNHDA and CDR2 is SQIVND (reference sequence). Here the CDR3 DNA reads TGTGCCAGTACCGGGAGGGCCGTGGGCAATGAGCAGTTCTTC. Translation gives CASTGRAVGNEQFF.

This clone was seen only once. The J gene is TRBJ2-7, the V gene TRBV6-6; 12 bases fit TRBD2. The V gene end was trimmed by 3 bases and the J gene end by 4 bases; junction bases not matched to a gene: 1. The CDR3 is 14 amino acids. Germline loops: CDR1 MNHNY, CDR2 SVGAGI (reference sequence). The CDR3 DNA reads as TGTGCCAGCAGTTATGGGACTAGCGGGTACGAGCAGTACTTC. This codes for CASSYGTSGYEQYF.

The genes are TRBV2 and TRBJ1-5, with D maybe TRBD1 (5 bases). V was cut by 8 bases and J by 5 bases, with 19 bases left in between. CDR3 length: 15 residues. Germline CDR1 SNHLY, CDR2 FYNNEI. CDR3 sequence (DNA): TGTGCCAGCGGGGGGGGTGAGGGAGCGGATCAGCCCCAGCATTTT. This sequence encodes CASGGGEGADQPQHF.

The chain employs TRBV27 and TRBJ2-1; D perhaps matches TRBD2 (6 bases). CDR1 and CDR2 (germline): MNHEY, SMNVEV (reference sequence). Trimming removed 0 bases at V and 8 bases at J, with 14 bases between. CDR3 length equals 15 residues. Written as DNA, the CDR3 is TGTGCCAGCAGTTTATCGGCCCGGGGGTTCGATGAGCAGTTCTTC. This translates into CASSLSARGFDEQFF.

This clone was observed a few times. The chain recombines TRBV5-1 with TRBJ1-4; 11 positions match TRBD1. This CDR3 contains 15 residues. V shed 4 bases, J shed 7 bases, and the junction held 6 bases outside the gene matches. Germline CDR1 reads SGHRS; CDR2 reads YFSETQ. Here the CDR3 DNA reads TGCGCCAGCAGCACCGGACAGGGGGCGGGTGAAAAACTGTTTTTT. Amino acids: CASSTGQGAGEKLFF.

V and J are TRBV11-2 and TRBJ2-7; 8 nucleotides align to TRBD2. The CDR3 has 16 amino acids. Germline V gene lookup returns CDR1 SGHAT and CDR2 FQNNGV. The junction had 11 bases not matched to a gene; V was cut back by 5 bases and J by 2 bases. The CDR3 loop is CASSAGRLAGTYEQYF. The CDR3 nucleotides read TGTGCCAGCAGCGCTGGGAGGCTAGCGGGCACCTACGAGCAGTACTTC.

The chain employs TRBV15 and TRBJ2-7, with TRBD2 as a possible D gene (5 bases). Germline V CDR1 and CDR2: LNHNV, YYDKDF (reference sequence). V lost 1 base to trimming and J lost 0 bases, with 10 bases between them. CDR3 length equals 15 residues. The CDR3 coding sequence is TGTGCCACCAGCAGAGGAGGGCAACCCTCCTACGAGCAGTACTTC. This gives the protein CATSRGGQPSYEQYF. The complete variable domain, with remaining parts taken from reference TRBV15 and TRBJ2-7, reads DAMVIQNPRYQVTQFGKPVTLSCSQTLNHNVMYWYQQKSSQAPKLLFHYYDKDFNNEADTPDNFQSRRPNTSFCFLDIRSPGLGDTAMYLCATSRGGQPSYEQYFGPGTRLTVT.

The rearrangement uses TRBV19 and TRBJ1-1; D gene uncertain. Trimming pared 2 bases from V and 2 bases from J, leaving 6 bases between. The CDR3 consists of 13 residues. Germline loops: CDR1 LNHDA, CDR2 SQIVND (reference sequence). The CDR3 region has the DNA TGTGCCAGTAGTATATCGAGAAACACTGAAGCTTTCTTT. Its translation is CASSISRNTEAFF.

The chain employs TRBV2 and TRBJ1-1; 7 nucleotides agree with TRBD1. V shed 4 bases and J 0 bases; nucleotides not matched to a gene: 14. The CDR3 consists of 18 residues. Per the germline V gene, CDR1 is SNHLY and CDR2 is FYNNEI. The CDR3 coding sequence is TGTGCCAGCAGTGCTCGAACGGGACAGCGAGAAATGAACACTGAAGCTTTCTTT. This translates into CASSARTGQREMNTEAFF.

The V call is TRBV28, the J call TRBJ2-7; TRBD1 aligns across 10 bases. V lost 3 bases to trimming and J lost 6 bases; unmatched junction nucleotides: 8. From germline, CDR1 is MDHEN and CDR2 SYDVKM. The CDR3 is made up of 15 amino acids. Here the CDR3 reads CASSFPGQGFVEQYF. DNA of the CDR3: TGTGCCAGCAGTTTTCCGGGACAGGGGTTCGTCGAGCAGTACTTC.

This chain uses TRBV10-3 with TRBJ1-2, with a weak D call TRBD1 (6 bases). Germline V lookup: CDR1 ENHRY, CDR2 SYGVKD. The CDR3 loop spans 13 amino acids. V was trimmed by 2 bases and J by 2 bases, leaving 6 bases between them. In DNA form, the CDR3 reads TGTGCCATCAGTGAGCAGGGGAACTATGGCTACACCTTC. Its translation: CAISEQGNYGYTF.

The chain employs TRBV5-1 and TRBJ2-7, with D tentatively TRBD1 (6 bases). This CDR3 has 13 residues. CDR1 and CDR2 (germline): SGHRS, YFSETQ. V lost 4 bases, J lost 2 bases, and 10 bases lay in between. The CDR3 DNA is TGCGCCAGCAGCCCAGGGGAGCCCTACGAGCAGTACTTC. It translates to CASSPGEPYEQYF.

The V and J genes are TRBV28 and TRBJ2-7; D might be TRBD1 (5 bases). Germline V CDR1 and CDR2: MDHEN, SYDVKM. Trimming took off 2 bases at V and 3 bases at J, with 8 bases between the two ends. CDR3 length: 13 amino acids. The CDR3 reads CASSLNRYYEQYF. The CDR3 DNA reads as TGTGCCAGCAGTTTAAACAGGTACTACGAGCAGTACTTC.

The chain links TRBV5-1 to TRBJ2-7; D perhaps matches TRBD2 (7 bases). CDR1 is SGHRS, CDR2 YFSETQ, per germline. The V gene lost 4 bases and the J gene lost 6 bases, with 17 bases spanning the gap. The CDR3 is 14 residues long. CDR3 nucleotide sequence: TGCGCCAGCAGCGGAGGGGGAGGGTATGGCGAGCAGTACTTC. It yields the protein CASSGGGGYGEQYF.

The chain has TRBV4-1 and TRBJ1-2, with 10 bases fitting TRBD1. Germline trimming cut 0 bases from V and 5 bases from J; bases unmatched to any gene: 6. CDR3 length: 16 amino acids. The V gene's germline CDR1 is MGHRA and CDR2 YSYEKL. In DNA form, the CDR3 reads TGCGCCAGCAGCCAAGAAGTTAAGGACAGGGGGTATGGCTACACCTTC. It translates to CASSQEVKDRGYGYTF.